Listed here are 26 T cell receptor beta chains from one sample, sequenced in a study of CD8 T cells in Susac syndrome (dated by TCRdb to about 2019). The library was prepared using the immunoSEQ multiplex PCR assay. RNA was extracted with the RNeasy kit and about 0.5 to 1 ug was reverse transcribed using random hexamers. Starting from the raw public reads, TCRdb applied fastp trimming at Q25, assembled clones with MiXCR and retained in-frame beta chains. Rows are combined by CDR3 protein, so each entry shows the most common genes and DNA. This sample comprises some 99,000 distinct CDR3 sequences, about 95% of them detected only once. The top ten clonotypes cover roughly 0.099% of the sample. Sequencing was performed on CD4+ T cells from PBMCs. All receptors derive from a human donor in good health.

V gene TRBV27 combines with J gene TRBJ1-2; 8 bases map to TRBD1. Trimming cost V 6 bases and J 3 bases; bases outside gene matches: 3. This CDR3 has 13 amino acids. Germline lookup yields CDR1 MNHEY and CDR2 SMNVEV (reference sequence). The CDR3 nucleotides are TGTGCCAGCAGGGGCAGGGGGCACTATGGCTACACCTTC. This translates into CASRGRGHYGYTF.

CDR3 sequence: CASSVQGEGYGYTF. CDR3 nucleotide sequence: TGTGCCAGCAGTGTACAGGGCGAGGGCTATGGCTACACCTTC. The rearrangement joins TRBV2 to TRBJ1-2; TRBD1 might be the D (6 bases). Germline CDR1 reads SNHLY; CDR2 reads FYNNEI. This CDR3 spans 14 amino acids. Between the trimmed V and J ends, which lost 4 bases and 4 bases, there was a span of 13 bases.

Here the CDR3 reads CASSLDGEGWYSPLHF. CDR3 nucleotide sequence: TGTGCCAGCAGCTTGGATGGAGAGGGTTGGTATTCACCCCTCCACTTT. The V gene is TRBV5-6, the J gene TRBJ1-6, with D hard to call. Looked up from germline, CDR1 is SGHDT and CDR2 is YYEEEE. The CDR3 runs 16 residues. V lost 0 bases to trimming and J lost 8 bases, with 15 bases between them.

The genes are TRBV5-1 and TRBJ1-1; possible D gene TRBD1, 6 bases. This CDR3 comprises 15 residues. From germline, CDR1 is SGHRS and CDR2 YFSETQ. Deletions cut 6 bases from V and 2 bases from J, with 17 bases between. In DNA form, the CDR3 reads TGCGCCAGCACTCGGGGGCCGGGGTCTAACACTGAAGCTTTCTTT. It specifies CASTRGPGSNTEAFF.

In nucleotides, the CDR3 is TGTGCCAGCAGTTTCCTGACAGGGGGCTATATCTACGAGCAGTACTTC. Amino acid sequence: CASSFLTGGYIYEQYF. J is TRBJ2-7 and V is TRBV28; 10 bases are a match to TRBD1. The J segment lost 3 bases and the V segment lost 3 bases, leaving 8 bases of the junction unmatched. There are 16 residues in the CDR3. The germline gives CDR1 MDHEN, CDR2 SYDVKM.

The chain recombines TRBV5-6 with TRBJ2-5; 10 bases match TRBD2. With 0 bases clipped from V and 11 bases from J, the junction kept 10 bases outside the gene matches. CDR3 size: 15 residues. Germline V gene data show CDR1 as SGHDT and CDR2 as YYEEEE. The CDR3 DNA is TGTGCCAGCAGCTTGGCCGGAGCGGGGGGGGCTCCGCAGTACTTC. It is translated as CASSLAGAGGAPQYF.

The V call is TRBV20-1, the J call TRBJ1-5, with D perhaps matching TRBD1 (6 bases). The V and J ends lost 0 bases and 7 bases respectively, with 13 bases between them. This CDR3 comprises 14 residues. Germline lookup yields CDR1 DFQATT and CDR2 SNEGSKA (reference sequence). For the CDR3, the DNA is TGCAGTGCTAGAGATATCACAGGGAAGCAGCCCCAGCATTTT. Protein: CSARDITGKQPQHF.

This chain uses TRBV23-1 with TRBJ2-7, with D possibly matching TRBD2 (6 bases). TRBV23-1 is assigned to the ORF class and has an uncertain function. Trimming pared 0 bases from V and 4 bases from J, leaving 13 bases between. The CDR3 has 15 residues. The CDR3 reads CASSQSSGEKYEQYF. CDR3 DNA sequence: TGCGCCAGCAGTCAATCGTCGGGAGAGAAGTACGAGCAGTACTTC.

The chain carries TRBV29-1 and TRBJ1-3; weak D call: TRBD1 (5 bases). CDR3 length: 15 amino acids. V was trimmed by 6 bases and J by 2 bases, leaving 17 bases between them. The V gene's germline CDR1 is SQVTM and CDR2 ANQGSEA. CDR3 bases: TGCAGCGTCTCCCCGGCAGGGCAACCTGGAAACACCATATATTTT. This encodes CSVSPAGQPGNTIYF.

V gene TRBV28 combines with J gene TRBJ1-2, with TRBD1 identical over 7 bases. Germline V gene lookup returns CDR1 MDHEN and CDR2 SYDVKM. This CDR3 comprises 15 residues. J was trimmed by 3 bases and V by 8 bases; bases with no gene match: 12. The chain's CDR3 is CASASQGVLDYGYTF. The CDR3 DNA is TGTGCCAGCGCCTCCCAGGGGGTGCTTGACTATGGCTACACCTTC.

The rearrangement joins TRBV19 to TRBJ2-4; D not resolved. The ends were cut back, 9 bases at V and 0 bases at J, with 15 bases in the middle. The CDR3 is 15 amino acids. Germline loops: CDR1 LNHDA, CDR2 SQIVND (reference sequence). CDR3 bases: TGTGCCAGCCAAGCCGGTACTCTAGCCAAAAACATTCAGTACTTC. It translates to CASQAGTLAKNIQYF.

This clonotype was seen once. The V call is TRBV5-4, the J call TRBJ2-1; the D gene is possibly TRBD2 (5 bases). The V and J ends lost 0 bases and 5 bases respectively, with 9 bases between them. Germline-derived CDR1 and CDR2 are SGHNT and YYREEE (reference sequence). The CDR3 has 14 amino acids. This chain's CDR3 is CASSLGASNNEQFF. CDR3 sequence (DNA): TGTGCCAGCAGCTTGGGGGCTAGCAACAATGAGCAGTTCTTC.

The chain links TRBV28 to TRBJ2-7; D tentatively reads TRBD1 or TRBD2 (5 bases each). There are 13 residues in the CDR3. CDR1 is MDHEN and CDR2 is SYDVKM in the germline V gene. The V and J ends lost 4 bases and 2 bases respectively, with 9 bases between them. CDR3: CASSSGRPYEQYF. The CDR3 bases are TGTGCCAGCAGTTCGGGACGGCCCTACGAGCAGTACTTC.

The J gene is TRBJ2-3, the V gene TRBV24-1; the D gene is possibly TRBD2 (6 bases). This CDR3 comprises 16 residues. CDR1 is KGHDR, CDR2 SFDVKD, per germline. The germline V and J ends were trimmed by 2 bases and 4 bases, with 15 bases remaining between them. CDR3 DNA sequence: TGTGCCACCAGTGATTCCCGGGACTCCTCCGCAGATACGCAGTATTTT. Translated: CATSDSRDSSADTQYF.

This CDR3 is CASSSQISNEKLFF. The CDR3 DNA follows: TGCGCCAGCAGCTCACAGATTTCAAATGAAAAACTGTTTTTT. The chain couples TRBV5-1 to TRBJ1-4, with D hard to call. Germline CDR1 is SGHRS and CDR2 is YFSETQ. V lost 3 bases and J 5 bases, leaving 11 bases between the germline ends. CDR3 size: 14 residues.

This clonotype showed up just once. The chain joins TRBV29-1 to TRBJ2-7; possible D gene TRBD1, 6 bases. The CDR3 extends over 12 amino acids. Germline V gene data show CDR1 as SQVTM and CDR2 as ANQGSEA. The V end lost 3 bases, the J end lost 4 bases, and 10 bases lay between the germline ends. The CDR3 here is CSVEDRRYEQYF. For the CDR3, the DNA is TGCAGCGTTGAGGACAGACGTTACGAGCAGTACTTC.

The chain carries TRBV29-1 and TRBJ1-1; D might be TRBD1 (6 bases). From germline, CDR1 is SQVTM and CDR2 ANQGSEA. The CDR3 loop spans 15 amino acids. V dropped 6 bases and J dropped 1 base, with 18 bases sitting between them. The CDR3 loop reads CSVSDRPPQNTEAFF. As DNA, the CDR3 is TGCAGCGTCTCGGACAGACCACCTCAGAACACTGAAGCTTTCTTT.

The chain employs TRBV20-1 and TRBJ1-3; the D is unclear. Trimming took 4 bases from V and 0 from J, leaving 10 bases between them. The CDR3 length is 14 residues. CDR1 is DFQATT and CDR2 is SNEGSKA in the germline V gene (reference sequence). This chain's CDR3 is CSAIALLSGNTIYF. Written as DNA, the CDR3 is TGCAGTGCTATAGCTCTTCTCTCTGGAAACACCATATATTTT.

The rearrangement joins TRBV28 to TRBJ2-5, with D perhaps being TRBD1 or TRBD2 (5 bases each). CDR1 and CDR2 from the germline V gene are MDHEN and SYDVKM. The CDR3 runs 17 residues. Trimming removed 4 bases from V and 3 bases from J, with 21 bases in between. Here the CDR3 reads CASSSRIYTGTEETQYF. The CDR3 DNA reads as TGTGCCAGCAGTTCTCGGATATACACCGGGACGGAAGAGACCCAGTACTTC.

This clonotype occurred once. V is TRBV11-3 and J is TRBJ2-2; 8 bases are shared with TRBD1. The germline gives CDR1 SGHNT, CDR2 YENEEA. Trimming removed 4 bases from V and 4 bases from J; junction bases left unmatched: 11. This CDR3 is built from 17 residues. This CDR3 is CASSSSRTGTITGELFF. The CDR3 nucleotides are TGTGCCAGCAGCTCATCTAGGACAGGGACAATCACCGGGGAGCTGTTTTTT.

The rearrangement uses TRBV6-1 and TRBJ2-3; 8 bases map to TRBD1. Looked up from germline, CDR1 is MNHNS and CDR2 is SASEGT. This CDR3 spans 15 amino acids. The V gene end was trimmed by 7 bases and the J gene end by 1 base; junction bases not matched to a gene: 7. The CDR3 loop reads CASILDRVGTDTQYF. The CDR3 DNA reads TGTGCCAGCATCCTGGACAGGGTGGGCACAGATACGCAGTATTTT.

The V call is TRBV4-3, the J call TRBJ2-2; D not resolved. CDR1 and CDR2 (germline): LGHNA, YSLEER. V lost 4 bases, J lost 5 bases, and 8 bases lay in between. The CDR3 length is 13 residues. CDR3 amino acids: CASSRVETGELFF. The CDR3 coding sequence is TGCGCCAGCAGCCGAGTCGAGACCGGGGAGCTGTTTTTT.

The J gene is TRBJ2-2, the V gene TRBV5-1, with 12 bases matching TRBD2. The length of the CDR3 is 18 residues. CDR1 and CDR2 from the germline V gene are SGHRS and YFSETQ. Trimming removed 0 bases from V and 0 bases from J; junction bases left unmatched: 3. This CDR3 is CASSLGTSGTPNTGELFF. The CDR3 nucleotides read TGCGCCAGCAGCTTGGGGACTAGCGGGACCCCGAACACCGGGGAGCTGTTTTTT.

DNA for the CDR3: TGCAGCGTTGAGAAGCCGGCGGGATTCCAGTTCTTC. This sequence encodes CSVEKPAGFQFF. The V and J genes are TRBV29-1 and TRBJ2-1; weak D call: TRBD2 (6 bases). The germline gives CDR1 SQVTM, CDR2 ANQGSEA. Trimming shortened V by 3 bases and J by 13 bases, and 16 bases separated the two germline ends. This CDR3 is built from 12 residues.

This chain joins TRBV14 and TRBJ1-5; the D gene is possibly TRBD1 (5 bases). CDR1 is SGHDN and CDR2 is FVKESK in the germline V gene. The CDR3 consists of 13 residues. The V end lost 4 bases, the J end lost 5 bases, and 9 bases lay between the germline ends. CDR3 sequence (DNA): TGTGCCAGCAGCCTCAGGGCCGATCAGCCCCAGCATTTT. Protein sequence: CASSLRADQPQHF.

V and J are TRBV7-2 and TRBJ2-3, with D perhaps matching TRBD2 (7 bases). Trimming shortened V by 5 bases and J by 3 bases, and 18 bases separated the two germline ends. Looked up from germline, CDR1 is SGHTA and CDR2 is FQGNSA. The CDR3 has 16 amino acids. The CDR3 DNA reads TGTGCCAGCAGCAGCCGGACCAGGGGAGGGACAGATACGCAGTATTTT. This translates into CASSSRTRGGTDTQYF.